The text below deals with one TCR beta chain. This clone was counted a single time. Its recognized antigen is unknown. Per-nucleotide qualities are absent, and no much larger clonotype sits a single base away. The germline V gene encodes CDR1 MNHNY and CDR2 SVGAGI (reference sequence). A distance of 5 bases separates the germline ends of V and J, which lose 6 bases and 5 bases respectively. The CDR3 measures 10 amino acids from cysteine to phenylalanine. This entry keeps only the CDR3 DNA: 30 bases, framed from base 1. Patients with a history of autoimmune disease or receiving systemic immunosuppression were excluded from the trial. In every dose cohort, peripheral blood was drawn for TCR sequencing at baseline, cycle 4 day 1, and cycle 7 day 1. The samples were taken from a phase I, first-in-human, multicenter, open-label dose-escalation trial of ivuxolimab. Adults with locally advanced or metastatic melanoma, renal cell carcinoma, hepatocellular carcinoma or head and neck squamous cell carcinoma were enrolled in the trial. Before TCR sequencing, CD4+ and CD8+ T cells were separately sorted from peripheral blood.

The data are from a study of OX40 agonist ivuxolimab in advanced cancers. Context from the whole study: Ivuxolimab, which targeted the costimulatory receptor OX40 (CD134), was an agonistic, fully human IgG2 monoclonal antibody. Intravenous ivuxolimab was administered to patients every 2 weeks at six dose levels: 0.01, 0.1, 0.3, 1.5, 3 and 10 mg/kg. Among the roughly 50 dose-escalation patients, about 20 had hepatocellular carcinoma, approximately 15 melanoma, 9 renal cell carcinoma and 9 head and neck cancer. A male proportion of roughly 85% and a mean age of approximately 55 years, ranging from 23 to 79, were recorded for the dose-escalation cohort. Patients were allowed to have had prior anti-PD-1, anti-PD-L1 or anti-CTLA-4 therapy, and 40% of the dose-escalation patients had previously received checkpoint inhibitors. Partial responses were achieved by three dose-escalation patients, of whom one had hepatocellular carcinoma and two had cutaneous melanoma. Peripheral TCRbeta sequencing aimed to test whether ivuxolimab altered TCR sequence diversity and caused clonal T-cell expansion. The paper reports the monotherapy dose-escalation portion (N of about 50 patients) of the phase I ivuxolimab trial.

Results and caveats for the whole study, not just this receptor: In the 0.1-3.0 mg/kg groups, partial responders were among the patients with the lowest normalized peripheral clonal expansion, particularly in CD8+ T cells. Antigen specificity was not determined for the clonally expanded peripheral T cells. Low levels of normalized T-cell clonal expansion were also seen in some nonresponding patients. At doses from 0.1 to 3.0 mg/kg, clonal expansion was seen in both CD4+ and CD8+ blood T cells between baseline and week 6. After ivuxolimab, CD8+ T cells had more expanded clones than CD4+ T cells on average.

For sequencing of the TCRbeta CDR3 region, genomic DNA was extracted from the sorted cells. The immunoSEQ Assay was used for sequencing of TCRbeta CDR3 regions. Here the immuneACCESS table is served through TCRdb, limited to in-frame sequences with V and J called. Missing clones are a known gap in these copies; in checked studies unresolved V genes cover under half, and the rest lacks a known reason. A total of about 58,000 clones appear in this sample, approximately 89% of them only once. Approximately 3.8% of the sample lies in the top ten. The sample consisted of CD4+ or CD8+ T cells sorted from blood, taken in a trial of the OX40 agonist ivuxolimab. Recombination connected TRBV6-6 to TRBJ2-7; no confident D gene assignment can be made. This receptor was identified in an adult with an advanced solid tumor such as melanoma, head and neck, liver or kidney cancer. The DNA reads TGTGCCAGCAGCAATCACGAGCAGTACTTC. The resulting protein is CASSNHEQYF.